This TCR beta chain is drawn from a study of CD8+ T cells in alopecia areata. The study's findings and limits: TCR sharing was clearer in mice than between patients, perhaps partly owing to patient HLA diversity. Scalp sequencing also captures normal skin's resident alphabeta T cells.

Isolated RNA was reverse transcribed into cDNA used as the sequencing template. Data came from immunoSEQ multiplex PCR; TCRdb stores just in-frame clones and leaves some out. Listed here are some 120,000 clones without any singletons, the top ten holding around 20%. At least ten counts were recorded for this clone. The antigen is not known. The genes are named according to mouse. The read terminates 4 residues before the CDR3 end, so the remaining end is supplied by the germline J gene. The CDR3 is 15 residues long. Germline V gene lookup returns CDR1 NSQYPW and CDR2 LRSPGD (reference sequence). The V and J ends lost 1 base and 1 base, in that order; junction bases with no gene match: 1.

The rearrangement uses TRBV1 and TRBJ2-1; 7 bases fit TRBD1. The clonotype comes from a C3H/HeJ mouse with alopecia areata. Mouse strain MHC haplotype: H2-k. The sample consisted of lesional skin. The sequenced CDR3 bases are TGCACCTGCAGTGCAGTGGGACAGAACTATGCT. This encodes CTCSAVGQNYA. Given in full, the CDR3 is CTCSAVGQNYAEQFF.